What follows describes a single T cell receptor (beta chain). The sample is drawn from a study of CD8 T cells in Susac syndrome. The RNA input was roughly 0.45 to 1 ug, and it was reverse transcribed with random hexamers. TCRdb independently ran MiXCR on the immunoSEQ multiplex PCR reads; one entry per CDR3 protein. The repertoire holds 250,000 to 300,000 distinct CDR3 sequences, with 89% as singletons. The CDR3 extends over 14 amino acids. J was trimmed by 4 bases and V by 6 bases; bases with no gene match: 6. Germline loops: CDR1 SGHTA, CDR2 FQGTGA. The chain links TRBV7-3 to TRBJ2-5; 9 nucleotides align to TRBD1. The sequence derives from a human donor with multiple sclerosis. The sample taken for sequencing was CD8+ T cells from PBMCs. CDR3 protein: CASSSGTGLETQYF. In DNA form, the CDR3 reads TGTGCCAGCAGTTCCGGGACAGGGTTAGAGACCCAGTACTTC. Looking up the rest from reference TRBV7-3 and TRBJ2-5 gives the full variable domain: GAGVSQTPSNKVTEKGKYVELRCDPISGHTALYWYRQSLGQGPEFLIYFQGTGAADDSGLPNDRFFAVRPEGSVSTLKIQRTERGDSAVYLCASSSGTGLETQYFGPGTRLLVL.